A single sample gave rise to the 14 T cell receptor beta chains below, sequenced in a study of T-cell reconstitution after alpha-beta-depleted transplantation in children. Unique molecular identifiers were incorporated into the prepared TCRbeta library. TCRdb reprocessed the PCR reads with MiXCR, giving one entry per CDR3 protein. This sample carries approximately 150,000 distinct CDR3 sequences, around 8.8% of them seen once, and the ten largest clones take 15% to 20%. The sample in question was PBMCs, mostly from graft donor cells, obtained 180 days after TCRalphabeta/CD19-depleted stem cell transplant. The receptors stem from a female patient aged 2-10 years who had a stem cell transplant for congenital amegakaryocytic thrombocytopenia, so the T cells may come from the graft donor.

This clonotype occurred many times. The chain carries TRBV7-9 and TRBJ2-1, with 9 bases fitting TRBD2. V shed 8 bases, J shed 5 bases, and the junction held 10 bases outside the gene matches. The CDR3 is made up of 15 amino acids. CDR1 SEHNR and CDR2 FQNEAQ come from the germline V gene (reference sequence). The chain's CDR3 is CASDDLAGYHNEQFF. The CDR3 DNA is TGTGCCAGCGATGATCTAGCGGGGTATCACAATGAGCAGTTCTTC. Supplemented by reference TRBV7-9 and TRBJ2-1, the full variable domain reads DTGVSQNPRHKITKRGQNVTFRCDPISEHNRLYWYRQTLGQGPEFLTYFQNEAQLEKSRLLSDRFSAERPKGSFSTLEIQRTEQGDSAMYLCASDDLAGYHNEQFFGPGTRLTVL.

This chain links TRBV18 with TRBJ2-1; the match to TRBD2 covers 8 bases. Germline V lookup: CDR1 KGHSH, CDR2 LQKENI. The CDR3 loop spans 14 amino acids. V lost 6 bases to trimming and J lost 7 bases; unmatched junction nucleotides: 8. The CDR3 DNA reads TGTGCCAGCTCGCGGCTAGCGGGTGGAAATGAGCAGTTCTTC. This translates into CASSRLAGGNEQFF.

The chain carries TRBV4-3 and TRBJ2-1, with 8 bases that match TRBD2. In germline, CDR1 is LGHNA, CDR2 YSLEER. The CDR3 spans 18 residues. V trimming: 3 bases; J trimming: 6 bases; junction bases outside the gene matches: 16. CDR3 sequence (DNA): TGCGCCAGCAGCCAGGCCCCGGGGCTAGCGGGTTACTTCAATGAGCAGTTCTTC. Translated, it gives CASSQAPGLAGYFNEQFF.

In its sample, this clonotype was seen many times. The CDR3 protein is CASGSTRETQYF. The CDR3 region has the DNA TGTGCCAGCGGATCTACGAGAGAGACCCAGTACTTC. The gene calls are TRBV6-6 and TRBJ2-5, with no clear D. Trimming removed 8 bases at V and 4 bases at J, with 11 bases between. The CDR3 is 12 amino acids. Germline lookup yields CDR1 MNHNY and CDR2 SVGAGI (reference sequence).

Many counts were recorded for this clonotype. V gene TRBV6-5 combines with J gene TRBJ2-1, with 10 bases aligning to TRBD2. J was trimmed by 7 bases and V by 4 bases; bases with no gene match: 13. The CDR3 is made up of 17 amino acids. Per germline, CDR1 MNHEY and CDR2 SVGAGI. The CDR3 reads CASSSQAGGRVNNEQFF. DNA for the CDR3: TGTGCCAGCAGTTCTCAAGCGGGAGGGCGAGTAAATAATGAGCAGTTCTTC.

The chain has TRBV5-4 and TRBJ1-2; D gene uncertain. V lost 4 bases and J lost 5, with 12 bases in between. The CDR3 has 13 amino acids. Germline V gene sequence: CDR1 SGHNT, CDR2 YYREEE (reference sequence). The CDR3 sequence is CASSLTGLYGYTF. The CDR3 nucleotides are TGTGCCAGCAGCCTGACCGGCCTATATGGCTACACCTTC.

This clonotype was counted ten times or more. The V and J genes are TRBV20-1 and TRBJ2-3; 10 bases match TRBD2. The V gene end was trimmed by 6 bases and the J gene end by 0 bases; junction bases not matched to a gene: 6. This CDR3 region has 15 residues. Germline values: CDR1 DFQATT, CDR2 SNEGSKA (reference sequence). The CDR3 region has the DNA TGCAGTGCCAGCCCTAGCGGGGGTAGCACAGATACGCAGTATTTT. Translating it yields CSASPSGGSTDTQYF.

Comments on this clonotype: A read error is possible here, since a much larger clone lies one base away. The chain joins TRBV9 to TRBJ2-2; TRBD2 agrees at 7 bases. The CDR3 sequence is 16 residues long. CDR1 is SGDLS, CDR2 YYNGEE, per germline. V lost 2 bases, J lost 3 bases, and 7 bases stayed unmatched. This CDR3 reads CASSVTCGSYTGELFF. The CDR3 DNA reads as TGTGCCAGCAGCGTGACTTGCGGGAGCTACACCGGGGAGCTGTTTTTT.

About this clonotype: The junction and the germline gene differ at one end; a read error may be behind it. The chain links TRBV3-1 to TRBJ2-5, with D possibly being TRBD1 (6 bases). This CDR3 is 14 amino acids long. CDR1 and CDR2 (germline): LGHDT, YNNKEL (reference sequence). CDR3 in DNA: TGTGCCAGCAGCCAAGGTGGACAGAAAGAGACCAAGTACTTC. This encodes CASSQGGQKETKYF.

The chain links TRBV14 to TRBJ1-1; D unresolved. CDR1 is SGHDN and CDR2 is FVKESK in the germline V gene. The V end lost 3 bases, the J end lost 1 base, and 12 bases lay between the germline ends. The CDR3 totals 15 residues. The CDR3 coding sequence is TGTGCCAGCAGCCACCGCAGGTTAAGGAACACTGAAGCTTTCTTT. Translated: CASSHRRLRNTEAFF.

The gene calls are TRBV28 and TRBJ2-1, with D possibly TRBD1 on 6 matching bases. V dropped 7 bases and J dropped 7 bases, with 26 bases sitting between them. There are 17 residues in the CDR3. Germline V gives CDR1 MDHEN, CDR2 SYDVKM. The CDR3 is CASTLRGSWVHKNEQFF. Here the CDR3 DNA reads TGTGCCAGCACACTTAGGGGGAGCTGGGTTCATAAAAATGAGCAGTTCTTC.

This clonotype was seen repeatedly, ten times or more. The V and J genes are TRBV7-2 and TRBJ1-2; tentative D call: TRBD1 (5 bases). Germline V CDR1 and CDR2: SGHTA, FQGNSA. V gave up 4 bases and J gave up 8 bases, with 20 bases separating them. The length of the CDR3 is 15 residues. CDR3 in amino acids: CASSSLLGGYGGYTF. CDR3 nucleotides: TGTGCCAGCAGCTCCCTCCTCGGGGGTTATGGCGGCTACACCTTC.

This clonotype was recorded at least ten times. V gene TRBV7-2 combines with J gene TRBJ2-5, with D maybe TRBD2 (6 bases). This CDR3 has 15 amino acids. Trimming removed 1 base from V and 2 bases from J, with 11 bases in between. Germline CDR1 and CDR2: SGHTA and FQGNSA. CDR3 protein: CASSLGGVLQETQYF. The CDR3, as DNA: TGTGCCAGCAGCTTAGGGGGGGTTCTACAAGAGACCCAGTACTTC.

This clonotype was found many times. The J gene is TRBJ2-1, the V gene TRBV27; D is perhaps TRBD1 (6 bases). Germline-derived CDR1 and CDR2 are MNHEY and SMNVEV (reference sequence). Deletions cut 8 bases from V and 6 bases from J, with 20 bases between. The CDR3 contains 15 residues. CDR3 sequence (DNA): TGTGCCAGCCCCTACCGGGGCAGGGGTGGCAATGAGCAGTTCTTC. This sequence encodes CASPYRGRGGNEQFF.